This TCR beta chain was obtained from a study of T cells after yellow fever vaccination. Study-level points and caveats: There was a possibility that FACS-sorted repertoires contained abundant clonotypes contaminating from the bulk population.

This clonotype was recorded many times. Its antigen is unknown. This CDR3 region has 16 residues. Per germline, CDR1 SGHRS and CDR2 YFSETQ. Trimming removed 2 bases from V and 0 bases from J, with 11 bases in between. Generation of TCR cDNA used 5'RACE template switching (which added a universal primer site and UMIs). TCRdb re-derived calls from the 5' RACE reads in MiXCR, one entry per CDR3 protein. Counted here are some 320,000 distinct CDR3 sequences, 4.1% occurring once; the ten biggest clones make up around 23%. This TCR was recovered from a man aged 18 to 30 who received the YFV17D yellow fever vaccine. The chain has TRBV5-1 and TRBJ1-4, with a tentative D call TRBD1 (6 bases). The sample consisted of PBMCs, taken 5 days after the yellow fever booster vaccination. This CDR3 is CASSFSGAATNEKLFF. The CDR3 coding sequence is TGCGCCAGCAGCTTCTCGGGGGCAGCAACTAATGAAAAACTGTTTTTT.